This T cell receptor beta chain stems from a study of glioma-infiltrating T cells. General study findings and limits: Tissue-blood divergence was below expectation in non-neoplastic patients, above in gliomas.

The iRepertoire nested amplicon-rescue multiplex PCR amplified TCR alpha and beta CDR3s from RNA. One-step reverse transcription and amplification started from around 100-400 ng of tissue mRNA or PBMC total RNA. From the multiplex PCR reads, TCRdb called clonotypes with MiXCR, one entry per CDR3 protein. The table has about 210,000 distinct CDR3 sequences, around 30% seen once. This clonotype turned up a few times. What it binds is not known. Germline CDR1 reads SGHRS; CDR2 reads YFSETQ. The CDR3 extends over 15 amino acids. V shed 3 bases and J shed 8 bases, with 15 bases lying between them. Input material: glioma tissue, nonneoplastic brain tissue, or PBMCs (not recorded which). The TCR was taken from a human donor with low-grade glioma or glioblastoma, undergoing nonglioma brain surgery, or in good health (not recorded which). The V and J genes are TRBV5-1 and TRBJ1-6; D not certain. CDR3: CASSSRTDLYSPLHF. As DNA, the CDR3 is TGCGCCAGCAGCTCCAGAACAGATCTTTATTCACCCCTCCACTTT.